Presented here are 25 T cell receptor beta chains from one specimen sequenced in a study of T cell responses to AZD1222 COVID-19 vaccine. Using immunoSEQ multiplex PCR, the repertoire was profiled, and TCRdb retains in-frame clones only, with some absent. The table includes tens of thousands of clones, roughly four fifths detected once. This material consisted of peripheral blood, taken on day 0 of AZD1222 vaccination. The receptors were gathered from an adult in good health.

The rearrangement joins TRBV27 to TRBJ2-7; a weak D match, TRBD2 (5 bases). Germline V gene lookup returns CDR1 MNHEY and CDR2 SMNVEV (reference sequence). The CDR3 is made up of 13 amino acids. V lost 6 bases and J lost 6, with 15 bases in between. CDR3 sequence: CASSDGLHREQYF. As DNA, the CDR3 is TGTGCCAGCAGCGACGGACTCCACCGCGAGCAGTACTTC.

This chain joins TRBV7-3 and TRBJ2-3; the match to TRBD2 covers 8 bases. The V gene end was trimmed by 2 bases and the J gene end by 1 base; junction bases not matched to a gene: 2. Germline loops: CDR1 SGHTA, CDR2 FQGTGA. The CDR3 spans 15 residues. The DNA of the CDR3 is TGTGCCAGCAGCTTATCGGGACTAGGCACAGATACGCAGTATTTT. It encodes CASSLSGLGTDTQYF.

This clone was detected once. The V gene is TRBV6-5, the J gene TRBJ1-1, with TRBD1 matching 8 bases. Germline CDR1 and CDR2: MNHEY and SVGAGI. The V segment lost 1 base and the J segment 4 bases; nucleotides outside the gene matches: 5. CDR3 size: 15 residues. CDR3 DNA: TGTGCCAGCAGTTACTTCCAGGGGGCGGGCACTGAAGCTTTCTTT. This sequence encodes CASSYFQGAGTEAFF.

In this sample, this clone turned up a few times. The CDR3 protein is CASSYSLNEKLFF. The CDR3 coding sequence is TGTGCCAGCAGTTACTCCCTTAATGAAAAACTGTTTTTT. The chain carries TRBV6-5 and TRBJ1-4; D remains unclear. V dropped 0 bases and J dropped 4 bases, with 3 bases sitting between them. Germline CDR1 and CDR2: MNHEY and SVGAGI. This CDR3 is built from 13 residues.

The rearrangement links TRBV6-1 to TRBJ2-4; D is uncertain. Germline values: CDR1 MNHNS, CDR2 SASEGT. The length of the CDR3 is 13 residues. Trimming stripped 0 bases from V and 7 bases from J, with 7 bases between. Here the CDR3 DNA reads TGTGCCAGCAGTGAAGCAGATAGGAACATTCAGTACTTC. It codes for CASSEADRNIQYF.

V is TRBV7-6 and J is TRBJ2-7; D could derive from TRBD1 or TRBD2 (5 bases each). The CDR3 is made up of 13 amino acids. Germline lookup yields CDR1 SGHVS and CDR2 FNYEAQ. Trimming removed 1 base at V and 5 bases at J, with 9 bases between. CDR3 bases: TGTGCCAGCAGCTTAGGGTTGGGGGACGAGCAGTACTTC. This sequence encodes CASSLGLGDEQYF.

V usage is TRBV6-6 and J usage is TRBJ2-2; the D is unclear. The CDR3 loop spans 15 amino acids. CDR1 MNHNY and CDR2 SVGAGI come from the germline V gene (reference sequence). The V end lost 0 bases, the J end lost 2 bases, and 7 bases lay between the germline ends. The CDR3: CASSYSLSNTGELFF. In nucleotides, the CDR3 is TGTGCCAGCAGTTACTCACTCAGTAACACCGGGGAGCTGTTTTTT.

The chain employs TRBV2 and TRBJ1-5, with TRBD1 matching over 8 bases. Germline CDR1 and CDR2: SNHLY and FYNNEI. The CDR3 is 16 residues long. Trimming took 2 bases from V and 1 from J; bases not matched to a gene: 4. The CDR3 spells CASSEQGARSNQPQHF. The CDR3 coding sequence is TGTGCCAGCAGTGAACAGGGGGCGAGAAGCAATCAGCCCCAGCATTTT.

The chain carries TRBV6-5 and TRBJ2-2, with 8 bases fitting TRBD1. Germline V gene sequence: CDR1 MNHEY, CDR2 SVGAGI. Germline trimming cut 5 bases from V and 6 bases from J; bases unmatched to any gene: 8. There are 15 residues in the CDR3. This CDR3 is CASSPGQGISGELFF. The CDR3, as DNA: TGTGCCAGCAGTCCTGGACAGGGTATCTCCGGGGAGCTGTTTTTT.

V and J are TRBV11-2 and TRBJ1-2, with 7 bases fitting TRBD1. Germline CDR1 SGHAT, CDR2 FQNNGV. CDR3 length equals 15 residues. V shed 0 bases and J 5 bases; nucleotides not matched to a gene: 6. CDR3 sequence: CASSLERGHYYGYTF. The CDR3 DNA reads TGTGCCAGCAGCTTAGAGAGGGGGCATTATTATGGCTACACCTTC. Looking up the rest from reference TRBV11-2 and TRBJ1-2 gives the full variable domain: EAGVAQSPRYKIIEKRQSVAFWCNPISGHATLYWYQQILGQGPKLLIQFQNNGVVDDSQLPKDRFSAERLKGVDSTLKIQPAKLEDSAVYLCASSLERGHYYGYTFGSGTRLTVV.

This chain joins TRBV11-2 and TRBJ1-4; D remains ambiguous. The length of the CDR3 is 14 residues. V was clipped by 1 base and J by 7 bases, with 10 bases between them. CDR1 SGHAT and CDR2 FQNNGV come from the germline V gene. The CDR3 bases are TGTGCCAGCAGCTTAGGGGTCTGGGGTGAAAAACTGTTTTTT. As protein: CASSLGVWGEKLFF. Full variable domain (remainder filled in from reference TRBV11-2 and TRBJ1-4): EAGVAQSPRYKIIEKRQSVAFWCNPISGHATLYWYQQILGQGPKLLIQFQNNGVVDDSQLPKDRFSAERLKGVDSTLKIQPAKLEDSAVYLCASSLGVWGEKLFFGSGTQLSVL.

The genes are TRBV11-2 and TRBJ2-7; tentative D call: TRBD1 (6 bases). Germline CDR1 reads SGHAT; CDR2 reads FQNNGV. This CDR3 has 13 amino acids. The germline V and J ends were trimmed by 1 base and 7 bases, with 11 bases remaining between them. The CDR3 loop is CASSLAPDREQYF. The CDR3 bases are TGTGCCAGCAGCTTAGCCCCCGACAGGGAGCAGTACTTC. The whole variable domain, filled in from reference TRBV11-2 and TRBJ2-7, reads EAGVAQSPRYKIIEKRQSVAFWCNPISGHATLYWYQQILGQGPKLLIQFQNNGVVDDSQLPKDRFSAERLKGVDSTLKIQPAKLEDSAVYLCASSLAPDREQYFGPGTRLTVT.

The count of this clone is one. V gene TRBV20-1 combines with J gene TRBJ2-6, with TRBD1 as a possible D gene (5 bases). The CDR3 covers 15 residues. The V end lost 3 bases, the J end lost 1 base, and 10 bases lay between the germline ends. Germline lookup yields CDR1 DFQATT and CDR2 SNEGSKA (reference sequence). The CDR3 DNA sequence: TGCAGTGCTAGTTCCCAGGGTTCTGGGGCCAACGTCCTGACTTTC. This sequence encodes CSASSQGSGANVLTF.

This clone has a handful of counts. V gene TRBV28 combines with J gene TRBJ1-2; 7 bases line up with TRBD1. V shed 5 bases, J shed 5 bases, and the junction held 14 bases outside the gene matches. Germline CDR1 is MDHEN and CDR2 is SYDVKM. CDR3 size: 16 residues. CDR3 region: CASSPPPQGGSYGYTF. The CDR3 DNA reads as TGTGCCAGCAGTCCCCCTCCGCAGGGGGGTTCTTATGGCTACACCTTC.

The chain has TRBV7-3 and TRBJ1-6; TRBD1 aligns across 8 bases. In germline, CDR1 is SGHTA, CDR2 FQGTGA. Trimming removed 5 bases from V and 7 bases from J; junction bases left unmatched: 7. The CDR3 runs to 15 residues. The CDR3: CASSQRNRGNSPLHF. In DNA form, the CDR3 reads TGTGCCAGCAGCCAGAGGAACAGGGGGAATTCACCCCTCCACTTT.

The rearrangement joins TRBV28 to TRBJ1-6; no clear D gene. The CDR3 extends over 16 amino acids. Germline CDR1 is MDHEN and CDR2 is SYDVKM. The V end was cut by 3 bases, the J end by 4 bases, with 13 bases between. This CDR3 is CASSFDPETYNSPLHF. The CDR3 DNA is TGTGCCAGCAGTTTCGACCCTGAAACGTATAATTCACCCCTCCACTTT. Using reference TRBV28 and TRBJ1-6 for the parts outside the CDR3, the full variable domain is DVKVTQSSRYLVKRTGEKVFLECVQDMDHENMFWYRQDPGLGLRLIYFSYDVKMKEKGDIPEGYSVSREKKERFSLILESASTNQTSMYLCASSFDPETYNSPLHFGNGTRLTVT.

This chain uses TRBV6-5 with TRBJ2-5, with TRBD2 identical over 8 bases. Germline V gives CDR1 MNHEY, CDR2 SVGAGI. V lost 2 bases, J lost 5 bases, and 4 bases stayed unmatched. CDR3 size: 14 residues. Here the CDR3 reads CASSYALAGETQYF. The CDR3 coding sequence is TGTGCCAGCAGTTACGCGCTAGCGGGCGAGACCCAGTACTTC.

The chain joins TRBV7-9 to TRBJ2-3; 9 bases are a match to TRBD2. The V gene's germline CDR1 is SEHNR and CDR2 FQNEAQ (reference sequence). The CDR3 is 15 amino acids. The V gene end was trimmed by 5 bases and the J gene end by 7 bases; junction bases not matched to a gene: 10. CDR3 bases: TGTGCCAGCAGCGCGTCTAGCGGGGCTTACTATACGCAGTATTTT. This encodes CASSASSGAYYTQYF.

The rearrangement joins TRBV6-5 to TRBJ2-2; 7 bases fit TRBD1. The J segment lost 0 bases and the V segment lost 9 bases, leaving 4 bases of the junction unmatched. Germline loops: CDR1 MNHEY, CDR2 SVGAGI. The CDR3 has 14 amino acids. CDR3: CASAGGANTGELFF. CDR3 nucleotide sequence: TGTGCCAGTGCAGGGGGAGCGAACACCGGGGAGCTGTTTTTT.

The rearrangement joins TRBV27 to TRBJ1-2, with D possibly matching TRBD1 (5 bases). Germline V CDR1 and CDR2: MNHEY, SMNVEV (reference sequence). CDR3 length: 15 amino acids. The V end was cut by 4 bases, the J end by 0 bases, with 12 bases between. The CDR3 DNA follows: TGTGCCAGCAGTTCCCTAGACAGAGCTAACTATGGCTACACCTTC. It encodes CASSSLDRANYGYTF.

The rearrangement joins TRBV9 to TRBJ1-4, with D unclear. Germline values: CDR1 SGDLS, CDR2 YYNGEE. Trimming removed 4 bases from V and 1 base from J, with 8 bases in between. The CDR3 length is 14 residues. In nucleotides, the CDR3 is TGTGCCAGCAGCACCTCGAGAACTAATGAAAAACTGTTTTTT. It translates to CASSTSRTNEKLFF.

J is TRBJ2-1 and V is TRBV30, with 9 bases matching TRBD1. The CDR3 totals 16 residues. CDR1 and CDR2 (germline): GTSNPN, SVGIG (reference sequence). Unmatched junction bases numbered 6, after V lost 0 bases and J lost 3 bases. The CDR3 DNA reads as TGTGCCTGGAGTGTACAGGGGGCGATGGGCTACAATGAGCAGTTCTTC. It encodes CAWSVQGAMGYNEQFF.

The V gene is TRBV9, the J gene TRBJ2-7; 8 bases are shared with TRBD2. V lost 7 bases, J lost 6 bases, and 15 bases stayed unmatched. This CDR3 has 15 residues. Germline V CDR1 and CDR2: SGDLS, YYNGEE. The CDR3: CASSKTGGGTIEQYF. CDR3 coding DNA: TGTGCCAGCTCGAAGACTGGCGGGGGGACGATCGAGCAGTACTTC.

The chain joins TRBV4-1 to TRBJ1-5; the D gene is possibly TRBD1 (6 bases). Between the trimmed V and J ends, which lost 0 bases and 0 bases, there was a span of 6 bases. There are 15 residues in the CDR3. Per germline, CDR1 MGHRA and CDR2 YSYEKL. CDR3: CASSQDRGSNQPQHF. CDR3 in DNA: TGCGCCAGCAGCCAAGACAGGGGTAGCAATCAGCCCCAGCATTTT.

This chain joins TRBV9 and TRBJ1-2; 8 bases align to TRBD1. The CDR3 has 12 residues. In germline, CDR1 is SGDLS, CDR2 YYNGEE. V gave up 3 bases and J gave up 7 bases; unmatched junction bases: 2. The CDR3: CASSETGVGYTF. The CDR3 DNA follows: TGTGCCAGCAGCGAGACAGGGGTTGGCTACACCTTC.